A selection of T cell receptor beta chains follows, all from one sample in a study of CD8 T cells in Susac syndrome. TCRdb re-derived calls from the immunoSEQ multiplex PCR reads in MiXCR, one entry per CDR3 protein. The table records more than 200,000 distinct CDR3 sequences, around nine tenths of them present only once. Sequenced material: CD8+ T cells from PBMCs. Source of these receptors: a human donor with multiple sclerosis. Both conserved end residues are part of each CDR3. D genes are given only for firm matches. Only some rows state a clone size, as once, few, many or a class for expanded clones.

>TRBJ2-7|TRBV5-1|NA|TRBD1
TGCGCCAGCAGGTTTTCTACCGGGACAGGGGCCTACGAGCAGTACTTC
CASRFSTGTGAYEQYF
>TRBJ2-1|TRBV27|once|NA
TGTGCCACGGTGGGTGCTCTTGAGCAGTTCTTC
CATVGALEQFF
>TRBJ2-5|TRBV24-1|NA|NA
TGTGCCACCAGTGTTTCGGGGGCAGGTGAAGAGACCCAGTACTTC
CATSVSGAGEETQYF
>TRBJ1-5|TRBV7-8|once|NA
TGTGCCAGCAGCTTAAACCTGGACGACAATCAGCCCCAGCATTTT
CASSLNLDDNQPQHF
>TRBJ2-5|TRBV20-1|NA|NA
TGCAGTGCTAGACGGGAGACCCAGTACTTC
CSARRETQYF
>TRBJ1-2|TRBV20-1|NA|NA
TGCAGTGCTGGACCGACGGAGGGGGACTATGGCTACACCTTC
CSAGPTEGDYGYTF
>TRBJ1-1|TRBV28|NA|NA
TGTGCCAGCAGAGCTAGGTGGGACACTGAAGCTTTCTTT
CASRARWDTEAFF
>TRBJ2-1|TRBV27|NA|NA
TGTGCCAGTGGCGACACTACGAGCTCCTACAATGAGCAGTTCTTC
CASGDTTSSYNEQFF
>TRBJ1-1|TRBV11-2|NA|NA
TGTGCCAGCAGCTTAGGAGGGTGGGTGGCAGGGAACACTGAAGCTTTCTTT
CASSLGGWVAGNTEAFF
>TRBJ1-1|TRBV19|NA|NA
TGTGCCAGTAGTATCGGGACTGCGCTCACTGAAGCTTTCTTT
CASSIGTALTEAFF
>TRBJ2-3|TRBV7-9|NA|NA
TGTGCCAGCAGCTTAATGCTCCGGACTACCACAGATACGCAGTATTTT
CASSLMLRTTTDTQYF
>TRBJ2-7|TRBV7-9|NA|NA
TGTGCCAGCAGCCGGATAGGTGGACGCGGAACCTACGAGCAGTACTTC
CASSRIGGRGTYEQYF
>TRBJ1-2|TRBV7-9|NA|NA
TGTGCCAGCAGCCCGCTCTTCGGGGGGCGCGGCTATGGCTACACCTTC
CASSPLFGGRGYGYTF
>TRBJ1-5|TRBV12-3/TRBV12-4|NA|NA
TGTGCCAGCAGTTTACCGGCCGTCTATAGCAATCAGCCCCAGCATTTT
CASSLPAVYSNQPQHF
>TRBJ2-3|TRBV24-1|NA|TRBD2
TGTGCCACCAGTGCGGGGAGGGGCCCAGATACGCAGTATTTT
CATSAGRGPDTQYF
>TRBJ1-5|TRBV20-1|NA|NA
TGCAGTGCTAGAGATGGGGGTTTCGGCAATCAGCCCCAGCATTTT
CSARDGGFGNQPQHF
>TRBJ2-5|TRBV4-2|few|TRBD2
TGTGCCAGCAGCCAAGTAGTAGCGGGCGCCCCCCCTCAAGAGACCCAGTACTTC
CASSQVVAGAPPQETQYF
>TRBJ1-5|TRBV6-2/TRBV6-3|NA|NA
TGTGCCAGCAGTTACGATGGGCGGGCCCCCGATGACAATCAGCCCCAGCATTTT
CASSYDGRAPDDNQPQHF
>TRBJ2-3|TRBV23-1|NA|TRBD1
TGCGCCAGCCTGACGAGGGACAGTAGCACAGATACGCAGTATTTT
CASLTRDSSTDTQYF
>TRBJ2-2|TRBV9|NA|NA
TGTGCCAGCAGCGTACGAGGGGACGACACCGGGGAGCTGTTTTTT
CASSVRGDDTGELFF
>TRBJ2-5|TRBV24-1|NA|TRBD2
TGTGCCACCAGTGATTTCCCGACTAGCGGGGGGCAAGAGACCCAGTACTTC
CATSDFPTSGGQETQYF
>TRBJ1-2|TRBV2|NA|NA
TGTGCCAGCAGCCCCAACTATGGCTACACCTTC
CASSPNYGYTF
>TRBJ2-1|TRBV12-3/TRBV12-4|NA|NA
TGTGCCAGCAGTTCGAGTGAGGGCTCCTACAATGAGCAGTTCTTC
CASSSSEGSYNEQFF
>TRBJ2-1|TRBV7-9|NA|NA
TGTGCCGGCCGCAGGGAAGAGAATGAGCAGTTCTTC
CAGRREENEQFF
>TRBJ2-1|TRBV30|NA|TRBD2
TGTGCCTGGGGGGGACTAGTTAGCGTGAATGAGCAGTTCTTC
CAWGGLVSVNEQFF
>TRBJ1-6|TRBV23-1|few|TRBD1
TGCGCCAGCAGGACAGGGGTTGATTCACCCCTCCACTTT
CASRTGVDSPLHF
>TRBJ1-1|TRBV19|NA|NA
TGTGCCAGTAGAGGGCAGGGACCGAACACTGAAGCTTTCTTT
CASRGQGPNTEAFF
>TRBJ2-2|TRBV7-3|NA|TRBD2
TGTGCCAGCAGCCCCCTCGGGGGGGGGACCGGGGAGCTGTTTTTT
CASSPLGGGTGELFF
>TRBJ2-3|TRBV5-1|NA|NA
TGCGCCAGCCTCCTCGACCCCTACGGCACAGATACGCAGTATTTT
CASLLDPYGTDTQYF
>TRBJ1-1|TRBV30|NA|NA
TGTGCCTGGAGTGTAGGAAACACTGAAGCTTTCTTT
CAWSVGNTEAFF
>TRBJ1-4|TRBV6-6|NA|NA
TGTGCCAGCAGTGCCGACAGGTTTAAACTGTTTTTT
CASSADRFKLFF
>TRBJ2-5|TRBV7-2|once|NA
TGTGCCAGCAGCCCCCTAGGTGGGGTTAGGCGGGATGGGACGGAGACCCAGTACTTC
CASSPLGGVRRDGTETQYF
>TRBJ1-1|TRBV19|NA|TRBD1
TGTGCCAGTAGTATCCTAGGACAGGGGGCGGCTGAAGCTTTCTTT
CASSILGQGAAEAFF
>TRBJ1-2|TRBV29-1|once|NA
TGCAGCGCCGAGACTCCAAGAGCTAACTATGGCTACACCTTC
CSAETPRANYGYTF
>TRBJ2-1|TRBV3-1|NA|TRBD2
TGTGCCAGCAGCCAAGACCCTAGCGGGGGGCCCTACAATGAGCAGTTCTTC
CASSQDPSGGPYNEQFF
>TRBJ2-5|TRBV12-3/TRBV12-4|NA|NA
TGTGCCAGCGGAGGGGGCGAGACCCAGTACTTC
CASGGGETQYF
>TRBJ2-7|TRBV27|NA|TRBD1
TGTGCCAGCAGTCCCCGGGACAGGGTTGAAGAGCAGTACTTC
CASSPRDRVEEQYF
>TRBJ1-3|TRBV7-9|once|NA
TGTGCCAGCAGCTTAGAGGGTAGAGGAGACACCATATATTTT
CASSLEGRGDTIYF
>TRBJ1-1|TRBV7-2|once|NA
TGTGCCAGCAGTCTCCTCGGCGGGGACACTGAAGCTCTCTTT
CASSLLGGDTEALF
>TRBJ2-7|TRBV6-1|NA|TRBD2
TGTGCCACCGGACCTCCGGGTTTAAGCGGGAGTCCCTACGAGCAGTACTTC
CATGPPGLSGSPYEQYF
>TRBJ1-1|TRBV7-9|NA|NA
TGTGCCAGCAGCCTGACGGTGAGTGCCACTGAAGCTTTCTTT
CASSLTVSATEAFF
>TRBJ2-7|TRBV15|NA|NA
TGTGCCACCAGCAGAGTAGGGTTCTACGAGCAGTACTTC
CATSRVGFYEQYF